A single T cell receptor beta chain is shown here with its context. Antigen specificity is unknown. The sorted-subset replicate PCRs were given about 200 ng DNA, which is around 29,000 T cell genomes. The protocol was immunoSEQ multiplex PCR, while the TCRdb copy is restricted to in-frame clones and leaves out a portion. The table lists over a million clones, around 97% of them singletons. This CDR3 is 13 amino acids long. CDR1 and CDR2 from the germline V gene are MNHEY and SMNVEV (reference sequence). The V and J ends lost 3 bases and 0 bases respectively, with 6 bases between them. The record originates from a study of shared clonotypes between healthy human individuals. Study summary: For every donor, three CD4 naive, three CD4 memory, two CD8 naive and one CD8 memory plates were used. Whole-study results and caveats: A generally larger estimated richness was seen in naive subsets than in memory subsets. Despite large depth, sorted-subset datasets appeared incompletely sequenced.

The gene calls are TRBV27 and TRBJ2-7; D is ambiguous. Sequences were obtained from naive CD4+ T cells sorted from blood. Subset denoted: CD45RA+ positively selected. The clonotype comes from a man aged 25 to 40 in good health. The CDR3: CASSFTASYEQYF. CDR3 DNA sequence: TGTGCCAGCAGTTTCACAGCCTCCTACGAGCAGTACTTC.